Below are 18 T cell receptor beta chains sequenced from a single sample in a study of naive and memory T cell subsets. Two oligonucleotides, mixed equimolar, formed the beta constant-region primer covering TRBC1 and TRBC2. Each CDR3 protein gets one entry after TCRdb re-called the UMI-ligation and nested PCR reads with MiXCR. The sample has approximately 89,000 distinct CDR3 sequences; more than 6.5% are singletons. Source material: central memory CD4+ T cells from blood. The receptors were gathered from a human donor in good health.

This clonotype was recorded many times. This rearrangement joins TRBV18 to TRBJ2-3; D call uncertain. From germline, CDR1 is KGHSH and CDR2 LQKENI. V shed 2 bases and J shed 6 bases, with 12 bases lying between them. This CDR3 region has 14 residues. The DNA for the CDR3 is TGTGCCAGCTCACCAGACACGAGAATGGATACGCAGTATTTT. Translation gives CASSPDTRMDTQYF.

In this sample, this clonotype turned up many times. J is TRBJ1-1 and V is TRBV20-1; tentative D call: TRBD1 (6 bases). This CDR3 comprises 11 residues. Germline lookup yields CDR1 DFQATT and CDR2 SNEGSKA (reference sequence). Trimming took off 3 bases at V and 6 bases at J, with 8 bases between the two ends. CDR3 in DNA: TGCAGTGCTAGGGGGGGCCCTGAAGCTTTCTTT. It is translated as CSARGGPEAFF.

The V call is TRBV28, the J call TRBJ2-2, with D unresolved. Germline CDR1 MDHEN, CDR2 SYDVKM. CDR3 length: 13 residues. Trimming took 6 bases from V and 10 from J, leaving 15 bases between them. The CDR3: CASRRQTRSELFF. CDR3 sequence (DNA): TGTGCCAGCAGGCGTCAAACCCGGTCGGAGCTGTTTTTT. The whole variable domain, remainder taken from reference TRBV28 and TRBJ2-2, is DVKVTQSSRYLVKRTGEKVFLECVQDMDHENMFWYRQDPGLGLRLIYFSYDVKMKEKGDIPEGYSVSREKKERFSLILESASTNQTSMYLCASRRQTRSELFFGEGSRLTVL.

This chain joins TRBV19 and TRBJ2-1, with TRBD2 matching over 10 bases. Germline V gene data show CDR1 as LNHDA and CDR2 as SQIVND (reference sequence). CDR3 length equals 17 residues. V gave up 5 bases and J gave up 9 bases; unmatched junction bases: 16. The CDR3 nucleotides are TGTGCCAGTAGTCAAATCGTTGAGCGGGGGGGCTTGGGTGAGCAGTTCTTC. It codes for CASSQIVERGGLGEQFF. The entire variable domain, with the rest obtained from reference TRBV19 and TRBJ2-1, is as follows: DGGITQSPKYLFRKEGQNVTLSCEQNLNHDAMYWYRQDPGQGLRLIYYSQIVNDFQKGDIAEGYSVSREKKESFPLTVTSAQKNPTAFYLCASSQIVERGGLGEQFFGPGTRLTVL.

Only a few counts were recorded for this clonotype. The CDR3 DNA reads as TGTGCCAGCAGCTTAGAGGGCAGGGGAATCCAGCCCCAGCATTTT. It encodes CASSLEGRGIQPQHF. The chain carries TRBV7-2 and TRBJ1-5; D perhaps matches TRBD1 (6 bases). The CDR3 totals 15 residues. The V gene's germline CDR1 is SGHTA and CDR2 FQGNSA. V was shortened by 1 base and J by 7 bases, with 14 bases between the two germline ends.

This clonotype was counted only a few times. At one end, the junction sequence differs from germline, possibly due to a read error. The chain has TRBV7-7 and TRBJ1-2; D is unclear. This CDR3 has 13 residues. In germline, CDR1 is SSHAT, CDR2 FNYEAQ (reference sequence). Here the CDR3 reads CASSLLDEYGYTF. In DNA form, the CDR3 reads TGTGCTAGCAGCTTACTCGACGAGTATGGCTACACCTTC.

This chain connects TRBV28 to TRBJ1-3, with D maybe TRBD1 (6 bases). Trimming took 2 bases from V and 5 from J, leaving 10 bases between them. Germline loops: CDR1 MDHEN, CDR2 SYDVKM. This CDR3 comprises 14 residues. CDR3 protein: CASSLAGERNTIYF. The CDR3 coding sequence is TGTGCCAGCAGTTTAGCAGGGGAAAGAAACACCATATATTTT.

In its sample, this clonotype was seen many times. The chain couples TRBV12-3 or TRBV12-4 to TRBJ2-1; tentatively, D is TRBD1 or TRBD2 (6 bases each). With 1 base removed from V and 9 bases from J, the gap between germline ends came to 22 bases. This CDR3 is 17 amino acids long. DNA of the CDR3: TGTGCCAGCAGTTTAGGCGGTGGGGGGACAAGGTCCTTTGAGCAGTTCTTC. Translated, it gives CASSLGGGGTRSFEQFF.

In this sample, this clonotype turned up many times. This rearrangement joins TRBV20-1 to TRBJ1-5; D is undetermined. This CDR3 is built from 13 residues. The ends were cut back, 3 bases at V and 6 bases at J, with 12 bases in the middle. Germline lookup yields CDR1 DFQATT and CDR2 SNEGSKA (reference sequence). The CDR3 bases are TGCAGTGCTAGCCGGGTATCAAGTCAGCCCCAGCATTTT. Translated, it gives CSASRVSSQPQHF.

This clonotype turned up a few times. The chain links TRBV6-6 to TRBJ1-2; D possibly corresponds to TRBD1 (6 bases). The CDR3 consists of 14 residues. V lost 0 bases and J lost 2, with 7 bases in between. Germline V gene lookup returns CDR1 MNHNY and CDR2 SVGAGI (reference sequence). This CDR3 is CASSYSGQNYGYTF. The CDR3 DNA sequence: TGTGCCAGCAGTTACTCTGGACAGAACTATGGCTACACCTTC.

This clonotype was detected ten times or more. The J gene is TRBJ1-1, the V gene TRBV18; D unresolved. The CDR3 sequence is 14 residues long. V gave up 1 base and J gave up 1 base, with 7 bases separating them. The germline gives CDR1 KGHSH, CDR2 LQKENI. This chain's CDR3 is CASSPRKGNTEAFF. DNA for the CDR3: TGTGCCAGCTCACCACGTAAAGGGAACACTGAAGCTTTCTTT.

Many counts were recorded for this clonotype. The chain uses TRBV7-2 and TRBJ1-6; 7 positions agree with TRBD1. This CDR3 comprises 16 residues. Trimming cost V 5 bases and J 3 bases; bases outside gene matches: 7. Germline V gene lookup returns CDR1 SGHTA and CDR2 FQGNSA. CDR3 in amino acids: CASSPQGVFYNSPLHF. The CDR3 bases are TGTGCCAGCAGCCCGCAGGGGGTATTCTATAATTCACCCCTCCACTTT. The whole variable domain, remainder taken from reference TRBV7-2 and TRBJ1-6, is GAGVSQSPSNKVTEKGKDVELRCDPISGHTALYWYRQSLGQGLEFLIYFQGNSAPDKSGLPSDRFSAERTGGSVSTLTIQRTQQEDSAVYLCASSPQGVFYNSPLHFGNGTRLTVT.

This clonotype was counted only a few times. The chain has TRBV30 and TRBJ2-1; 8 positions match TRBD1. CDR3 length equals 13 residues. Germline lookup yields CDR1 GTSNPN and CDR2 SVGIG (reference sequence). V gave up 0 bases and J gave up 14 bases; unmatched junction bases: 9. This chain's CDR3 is CAWSVPGGQGEFF. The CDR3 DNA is TGTGCCTGGAGTGTACCTGGAGGACAGGGAGAGTTCTTC.

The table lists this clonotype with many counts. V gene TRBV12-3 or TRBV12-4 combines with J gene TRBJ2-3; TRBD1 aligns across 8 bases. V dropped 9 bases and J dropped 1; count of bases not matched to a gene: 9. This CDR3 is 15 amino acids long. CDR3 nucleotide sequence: TGTGCCAGTACTGGGGACAGGTCGGGCACAGATACGCAGTATTTT. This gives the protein CASTGDRSGTDTQYF.

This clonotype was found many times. CDR3 bases: TGTGCCAGCAGTGAAGAACAGGGTTTTCAGCCCCAGCATTTT. This translates into CASSEEQGFQPQHF. V is TRBV2 and J is TRBJ1-5; D may be TRBD1 (6 bases). The CDR3 has 14 amino acids. The V end lost 1 base, the J end lost 6 bases, and 10 bases lay between the germline ends. Germline lookup yields CDR1 SNHLY and CDR2 FYNNEI.

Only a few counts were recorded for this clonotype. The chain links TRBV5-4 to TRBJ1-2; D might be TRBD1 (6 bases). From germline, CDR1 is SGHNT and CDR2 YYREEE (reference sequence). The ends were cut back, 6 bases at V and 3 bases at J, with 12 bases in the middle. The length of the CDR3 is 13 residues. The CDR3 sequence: CASMHREDYGYTF. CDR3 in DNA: TGTGCCAGCATGCACAGGGAGGACTATGGCTACACCTTC.

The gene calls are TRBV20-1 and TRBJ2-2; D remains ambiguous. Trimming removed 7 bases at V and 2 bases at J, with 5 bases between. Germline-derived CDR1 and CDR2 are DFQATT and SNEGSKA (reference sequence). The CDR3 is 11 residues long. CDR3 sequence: CSGANTGELFF. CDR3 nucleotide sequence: TGCAGTGGGGCAAACACCGGGGAGCTGTTTTTT.

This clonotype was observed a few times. The DNA for the CDR3 is TGTGCCAGCAGTCCCTGGGGGCAGGCCCATGGCTACACCTTC. Translated, it gives CASSPWGQAHGYTF. This chain joins TRBV6-2 or TRBV6-3 and TRBJ1-2, with D perhaps TRBD1 (6 bases). This CDR3 has 14 amino acids. Germline loops: CDR1 MNHEY, CDR2 SVGEGT. V shed 5 bases and J shed 6 bases, with 16 bases lying between them.